This TCR beta chain was sequenced for a study of cytomegalovirus exposure and HLA in healthy donors. The donors were part of the roughly 130-subject validation cohort, which stood apart from the approximately 670-subject first cohort. CDR3 length: 13 residues. Germline assignment: CDR1 GTSNPN and CDR2 SVGIG (reference sequence). Between the trimmed V and J ends, which lost 0 bases and 0 bases, there was a span of 3 bases. Clones were sequenced by immunoSEQ multiplex PCR, and TCRdb holds only the in-frame ones, with some missing. Of more than 45,000 clones listed, approximately 92% are singletons. The study's findings and limits: The study designated roughly 160 TCR beta chains cytomegalovirus-associated. The finding came from a later analysis; first-cohort TCR clusters tended to co-occur in the roughly 120 validation repertoires.

On this clone: Its specificity is not known.

The source material was PBMCs. This receptor was identified in a woman aged 18-29 years in good health and CMV-seronegative. The chain links TRBV30 to TRBJ1-3; D not resolved. The CDR3 sequence: CAWSVSSGNTIYF. CDR3 DNA: TGTGCCTGGAGTGTCTCCTCTGGAAACACCATATATTTT.